This T cell receptor (beta chain) was recorded in a study of beta chain features in type 1 diabetes. Expressed TCRB transcripts were sequenced, since all the RNA that had been isolated was reverse transcribed. Assay used: immunoSEQ multiplex PCR; TCRdb lists only in-frame clones, some missing. The repertoire has around 150,000 clones, 10% of them found once; the top ten carry more than 0.45%. General study results and limits: Shorter TCRB CDR3s, moderately but significantly so, were found in Type 1 diabetes patients in all four CD4+ subsets.

The germline V gene has CDR1 MRHNA and CDR2 SNTAGT. CDR3 length equals 18 residues. With 3 bases removed from V and 4 bases from J, the gap between germline ends came to 23 bases. This clone was picked up a small number of times. The target antigen is unknown. The chain carries TRBV6-4 and TRBJ2-3; D uncertain. The sample consisted of central memory CD4+ T cells from blood. The origin of this receptor is a young man with type 1 diabetes. CDR3 nucleotides: TGTGCCAGCAGTGAAACCTCCAACGGTCCAAGCCTGGCAGATACGCAGTATTTT. Translated, it gives CASSETSNGPSLADTQYF.